Presented here are 8 T cell receptor beta chains from one specimen sequenced in a study of radiotherapy plus CTLA-4 blockade in lung cancer (dated by TCRdb to between 2018 and 2020). Receptor amplification or capture employed the immunoSEQ multiplex PCR assay. TCRdb limited this immuneACCESS table to in-frame rearrangements with V and J called. A share of clones is missing; checked studies link under half to unresolved V genes, and the rest is unexplained. For this sample there are 2,400 or so clones; roughly 72% appear just once. Of the sample, around 21% is held by the ten largest clones. This material consisted of tumor tissue, taken from a patient treated with radiotherapy plus ipilimumab. The receptors come from a human donor with non-small cell lung cancer that progressed on radiotherapy plus ipilimumab.

J is TRBJ2-2 and V is TRBV7-9; D is perhaps TRBD2 (6 bases). The CDR3 loop spans 12 amino acids. Deletions cut 5 bases from V and 7 bases from J, with 8 bases between. Germline V gene data show CDR1 as SEHNR and CDR2 as FQNEAQ (reference sequence). The CDR3 loop reads CASSRGSGELFF. The CDR3 coding sequence is TGTGCCAGCAGCCGGGGGAGCGGGGAGCTGTTTTTT.

The V call is TRBV19, the J call TRBJ2-7; 7 nucleotides line up with TRBD1. Germline trimming cut 4 bases from V and 1 base from J; bases unmatched to any gene: 19. Germline assignment: CDR1 LNHDA and CDR2 SQIVND (reference sequence). CDR3 length: 19 amino acids. Here the CDR3 DNA reads TGTGCCAGTAGTAAGTACAGGGGCTTAGGCGGGCCACCTTCCTACGAGCAGTACTTC. Residues: CASSKYRGLGGPPSYEQYF.

V is TRBV5-5 and J is TRBJ1-2, with unresolved D. This CDR3 has 17 amino acids. V was trimmed by 3 bases and J by 7 bases, leaving 25 bases between them. CDR1 SGHKS and CDR2 YYEKEE come from the germline V gene (reference sequence). CDR3 sequence (DNA): TGTGCCAGCAGCTATTCTCCCGGGCGCCTAACGGGTCCTGGCTACACCTTC. It translates to CASSYSPGRLTGPGYTF.

The CDR3 loop is CASSWDREKLFF. CDR3 bases: TGTGCCAGCAGCTGGGACAGGGAAAAACTGTTTTTT. The chain has TRBV7-7 and TRBJ1-4; 8 bases align to TRBD1. J was trimmed by 8 bases and V by 4 bases; bases with no gene match: 0. Germline CDR1 SSHAT, CDR2 FNYEAQ (reference sequence). The CDR3 loop spans 12 amino acids.

The chain uses TRBV28 and TRBJ2-5; D is ambiguous. The CDR3 is made up of 20 amino acids. Germline V gene data show CDR1 as MDHEN and CDR2 as SYDVKM. V was trimmed by 3 bases and J by 1 base, leaving 27 bases between them. CDR3 sequence reads: CASSFPGTVGRHGPQETQYF. The CDR3 nucleotides read TGTGCCAGCAGTTTCCCCGGCACAGTAGGAAGGCACGGGCCCCAAGAGACCCAGTACTTC.

In DNA, the CDR3 is TGCAGCGTTGTCGGAGGCAGGGGGCACTATGGCTACACCTTC. This gives the protein CSVVGGRGHYGYTF. The chain recombines TRBV29-1 with TRBJ1-2; 8 nucleotides agree with TRBD1. The CDR3 has 14 residues. V gave up 4 bases and J gave up 3 bases; unmatched junction bases: 7. Per the germline V gene, CDR1 is SQVTM and CDR2 is ANQGSEA.

The J gene is TRBJ1-2, the V gene TRBV4-1; 7 bases agree with TRBD1. Germline V gene lookup returns CDR1 MGHRA and CDR2 YSYEKL. With 3 bases clipped from V and 4 bases from J, the junction kept 11 bases outside the gene matches. CDR3 size: 16 residues. The CDR3 loop is CASSHSPGDSLYGYTF. The CDR3, as DNA: TGCGCCAGCAGCCACTCCCCGGGGGACAGCCTCTATGGCTACACCTTC.

The chain is built from TRBV27 and TRBJ2-1, with 7 bases matching TRBD2. The germline V gene has CDR1 MNHEY and CDR2 SMNVEV (reference sequence). CDR3 length: 14 residues. Trimming took 5 bases from V and 5 from J; bases not matched to a gene: 6. The DNA for the CDR3 is TGTGCCAGCAGTCCCGGGACTACCAACAATGAGCAGTTCTTC. Amino acids: CASSPGTTNNEQFF.